The sequence of this T cell receptor beta chain was determined in a study of tissue T cells after allogeneic stem cell transplantation. Turning to this clone: The antigen remains undetermined.

The study, taken as a whole, reports: Tissue-detected TCR repertoire was only partly captured by blood and spleen T cells. Shared clones across patients were few; motif clustering revealed tissue-specific shared signatures. The study did not identify alloreactive or antigen-specific tissue TCRs, and some clones might be persisting host cells.

This CDR3 contains 17 residues. V shed 5 bases and J shed 4 bases, with 21 bases lying between them. Germline CDR1 MNHNY, CDR2 SVGAGI (reference sequence). Autopsy tissues spanned esophagus to rectum, liver, skin, and lymphoid organs including spleen. Assay used: immunoSEQ multiplex PCR; TCRdb lists only in-frame clones, some missing. The top ten clones hold 7.7% of a sample with 20,000 to 30,000 clones, more than 60% of them seen once. This clonotype originated in a female donor over 55 with lung cancer. Sequenced material: tissue from the ileum, taken at autopsy. The gene calls are TRBV6-6 and TRBJ1-5; possible D gene TRBD1, 5 bases. The CDR3 spells CASSRGPHDSKNQPQHF. CDR3 DNA sequence: TGTGCCAGCAGTCGGGGCCCCCACGACAGTAAAAATCAGCCCCAGCATTTT.